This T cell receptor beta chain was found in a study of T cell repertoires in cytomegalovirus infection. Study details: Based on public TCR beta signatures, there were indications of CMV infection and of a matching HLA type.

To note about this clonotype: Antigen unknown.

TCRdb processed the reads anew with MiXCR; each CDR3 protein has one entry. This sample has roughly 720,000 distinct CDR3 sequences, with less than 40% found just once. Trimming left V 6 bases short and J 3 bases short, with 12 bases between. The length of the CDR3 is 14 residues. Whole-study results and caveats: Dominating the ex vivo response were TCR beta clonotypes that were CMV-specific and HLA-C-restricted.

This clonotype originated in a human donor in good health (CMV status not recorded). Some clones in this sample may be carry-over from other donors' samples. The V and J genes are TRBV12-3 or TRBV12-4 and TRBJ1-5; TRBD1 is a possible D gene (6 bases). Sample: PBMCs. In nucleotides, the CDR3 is TGTGCCAGCAGAAACAGGGAGGTCAATCAGCCCCAGCATTTT. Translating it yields CASRNREVNQPQHF.